This T cell receptor beta chain comes out of a study of technical replicates of blood from a handful of donors. Generated by immunoSEQ multiplex PCR, the TCRdb table keeps only in-frame clones and is missing some. The sample lists nearly 70,000 clones, roughly nine tenths seen once, with 4.7% in the top ten. CDR1 is SGHTA and CDR2 is FQGNSA in the germline V gene. This CDR3 comprises 16 residues. J gave up 5 bases and V 1 base, and 6 bases lay outside the gene matches. The sequence came from a human donor in good health. Some clones in this sample may be carry-over from other donors' samples. J is TRBJ2-7 and V is TRBV7-2; 12 positions match TRBD2. Material for sequencing was PBMCs. CDR3 DNA: TGTGCCAGCAGCTTAGTAGCTAGCGGGAGGGCCAACGAGCAGTACTTC. Translating gives CASSLVASGRANEQYF.